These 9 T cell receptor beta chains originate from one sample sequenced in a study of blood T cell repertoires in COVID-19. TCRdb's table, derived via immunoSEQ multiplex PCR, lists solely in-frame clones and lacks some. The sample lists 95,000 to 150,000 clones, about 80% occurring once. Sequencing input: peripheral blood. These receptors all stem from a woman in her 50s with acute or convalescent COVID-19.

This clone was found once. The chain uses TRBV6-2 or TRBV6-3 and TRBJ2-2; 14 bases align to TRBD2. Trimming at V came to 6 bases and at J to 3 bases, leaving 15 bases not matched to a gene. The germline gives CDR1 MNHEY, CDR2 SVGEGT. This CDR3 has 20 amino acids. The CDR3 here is CASSGLNGGLAGAYTGELFF. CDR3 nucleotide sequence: TGTGCCAGCAGCGGGTTGAATGGGGGACTAGCGGGAGCGTACACCGGGGAGCTGTTTTTT.

CDR3 region: CASRPHRDGAKNIQYF. The CDR3 DNA follows: TGTGCCAGCAGACCCCACAGGGACGGGGCCAAAAACATTCAGTACTTC. The J gene is TRBJ2-4, the V gene TRBV27, with D possibly matching TRBD1 (6 bases). Germline V lookup: CDR1 MNHEY, CDR2 SMNVEV (reference sequence). The length of the CDR3 is 16 residues. Trimming took 6 bases from V and 1 from J, leaving 16 bases between them.

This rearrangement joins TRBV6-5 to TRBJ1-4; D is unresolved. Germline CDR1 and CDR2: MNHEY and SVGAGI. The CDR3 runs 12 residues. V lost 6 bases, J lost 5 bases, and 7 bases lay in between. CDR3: CASRRPNEKLFF. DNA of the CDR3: TGTGCCAGCAGGAGGCCCAATGAAAAACTGTTTTTT.

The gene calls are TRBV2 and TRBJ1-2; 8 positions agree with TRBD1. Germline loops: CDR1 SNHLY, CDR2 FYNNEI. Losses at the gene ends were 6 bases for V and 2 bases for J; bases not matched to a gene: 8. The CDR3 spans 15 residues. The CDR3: CASRNGQGLNYGYTF. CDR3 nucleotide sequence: TGTGCCAGCAGAAATGGACAGGGATTAAACTATGGCTACACCTTC.

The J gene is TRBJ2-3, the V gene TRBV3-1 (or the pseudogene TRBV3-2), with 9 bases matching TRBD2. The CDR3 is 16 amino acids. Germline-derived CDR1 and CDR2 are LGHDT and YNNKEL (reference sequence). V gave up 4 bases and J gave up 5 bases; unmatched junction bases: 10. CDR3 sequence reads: CASSPRLAEWGDTQYF. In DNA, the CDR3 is TGTGCCAGCAGCCCCCGACTAGCGGAGTGGGGAGATACGCAGTATTTT.

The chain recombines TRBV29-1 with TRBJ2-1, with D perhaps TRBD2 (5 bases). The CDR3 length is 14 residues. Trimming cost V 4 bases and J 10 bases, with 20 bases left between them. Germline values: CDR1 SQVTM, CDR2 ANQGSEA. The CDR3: CSVGKAVVGFEQFF. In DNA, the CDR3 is TGCAGCGTTGGGAAAGCGGTCGTTGGATTCGAGCAGTTCTTC.

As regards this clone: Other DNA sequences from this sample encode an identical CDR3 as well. The CDR3 region is CASSGTGGQPQHF. As DNA, the CDR3 is TGTGCCAGCAGTGGGACAGGGGGTCAGCCCCAGCATTTT. This rearrangement joins TRBV27 to TRBJ1-5; 11 nucleotides match TRBD1. Germline V gives CDR1 MNHEY, CDR2 SMNVEV (reference sequence). This CDR3 is 13 amino acids long. After removal of 5 bases from V and 6 bases from J, the junction contained 0 bases not matched to a gene.

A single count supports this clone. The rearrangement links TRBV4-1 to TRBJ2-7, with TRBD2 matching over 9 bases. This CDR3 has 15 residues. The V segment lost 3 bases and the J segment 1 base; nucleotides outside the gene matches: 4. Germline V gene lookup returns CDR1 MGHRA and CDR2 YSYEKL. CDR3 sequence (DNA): TGCGCCAGCAGCCACCAGACTAGCGGATCCTACGAGCAGTACTTC. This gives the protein CASSHQTSGSYEQYF.

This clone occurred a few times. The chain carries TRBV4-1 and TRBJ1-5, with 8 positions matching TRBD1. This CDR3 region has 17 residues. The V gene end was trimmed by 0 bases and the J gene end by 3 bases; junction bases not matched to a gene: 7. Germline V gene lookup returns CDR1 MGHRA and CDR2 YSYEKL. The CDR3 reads CASSQESGGIYNQPQHF. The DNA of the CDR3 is TGCGCCAGCAGCCAAGAATCAGGGGGCATATACAATCAGCCCCAGCATTTT.